Listed below are T cell receptor beta chains from one sample, sequenced in a study of T cells in Graves' hyperthyroidism and ophthalmopathy. Each CDR3 protein gets one entry after TCRdb re-called the multiplex PCR reads with MiXCR. The sample includes about 300,000 distinct CDR3 sequences, less than 20% seen only once; the top ten take 39%. Sequencing input: blood. Receptors originate from a man aged 50 to 59 with Graves' ophthalmopathy. Each CDR3 is given with its conserved first and last residue. Each record gives: J gene, V gene, D gene, CDR3 protein. The D gene is left open where the match is weak.

>TRBJ2-6|TRBV30|.
CAWSWVVGANVLTF
>TRBJ2-5|TRBV7-2|TRBD1
CASSEGAGETQYF
>TRBJ2-5|TRBV5-1|TRBD1
CASRTGQQETQYF
>TRBJ2-5|TRBV4-1|TRBD1
CASSQDDRGRETQYF
>TRBJ1-3|TRBV20-1|.
CSAMLQGHEQYFGPDTIYF
>TRBJ1-2|TRBV6-1|.
CASSEPADGYTF
>TRBJ1-4|TRBV6-1|.
CASSEGGVNEKLFF
>TRBJ1-2|TRBV28|TRBD1
CASGQAAWGYTF
>TRBJ1-2|TRBV7-9|.
CASSKDSNYGYTF
>TRBJ2-7|TRBV5-5|TRBD1
CASRQGVTYEQYF
>TRBJ2-1|TRBV5-1|TRBD2
CARVSGGNEQFF
>TRBJ2-1|TRBV2|TRBD2
CASSELAGSSYNEQFF
>TRBJ2-5|TRBV7-9|.
CASSSPGAGETQYF
>TRBJ2-3|TRBV5-1|.
CASSKGQDTQYF
>TRBJ1-2|TRBV5-1|.
CASSLGQIANYGYTF
>TRBJ2-3|TRBV6-1|TRBD1
CASSWTGDDTQYF
>TRBJ1-1|TRBV28|.
CASGASGARTEAFF
>TRBJ2-1|TRBV28|TRBD2
CASSLLLADNEQFF
>TRBJ2-1|TRBV28|TRBD2
CASNLAGAYNEQFF
>TRBJ1-2|TRBV5-5|TRBD1
CASSRGDRGNYGYTF
>TRBJ2-2|TRBV7-8|.
CASSFTRSAPPNTGELFF
>TRBJ2-6|TRBV6-8|.
CASSSQPLGLSGANVLTF
>TRBJ2-1|TRBV12-3/TRBV12-4|.
CASSPADTPHNEQFF
>TRBJ1-5|TRBV11-2|.
CASSEGSGAQPQHF
>TRBJ1-2|TRBV5-1|.
CASSLETGRGYGYTF
>TRBJ2-7|TRBV28|TRBD2
CASSPWTSGDAYEQYF
>TRBJ2-5|TRBV7-3|TRBD2
CASSSQGGETQYF
>TRBJ2-2|TRBV30|.
CAGRTPYTGELFF
>TRBJ1-2|TRBV5-8|.
CASSLSGSYYGYTF